This is a list of T cell receptor beta chains from one sample in a study of cytotoxic CD8 clonotypes in ibrutinib-treated CLL. TCRdb's table, derived via immunoSEQ multiplex PCR, lists solely in-frame clones and lacks some. The sample records 50,000 to 65,000 clones, roughly 59% being singletons. Source: PBMCs, taken after 12 months of ibrutinib treatment. These TCRs come from a human donor with chronic lymphocytic leukemia. The CDR3 runs from the conserved cysteine through the conserved F or W. D genes are given only for firm matches. Only some rows state a clone size, as once, few, many or a class for expanded clones.

D gene	V gene	J gene	clone size	CDR3 protein	CDR3 DNA
.	TRBV6-1	TRBJ2-3	many	CASRRLTDTQYF	TGTGCCAGCAGACGTTTAACAGATACGCAGTATTTT
.	TRBV6-5	TRBJ1-2	.	CASSQAGTPGYTF	TGTGCCAGCAGTCAAGCCGGGACACCTGGCTACACCTTC
.	TRBV6-5	TRBJ1-5	few	CASSYSAAWPQHF	TGTGCCAGCAGTTACTCCGCCGCGTGGCCCCAGCATTTT
.	TRBV5-1	TRBJ1-2	.	CASSPRQGGNYGYTF	TGCGCCAGCAGCCCCCGGCAGGGAGGTAACTATGGCTACACCTTC
.	TRBV5-3	TRBJ1-2	.	CARQGCYGYTF	TGTGCCAGACAGGGGTGCTATGGCTACACCTTC
.	TRBV5-1	TRBJ1-1	.	CASSFSTRRDTEAFF	TGCGCCAGCAGCTTCTCCACACGGAGAGACACTGAAGCTTTCTTT
.	TRBV7-2	TRBJ2-7	.	CASSRKARGHEQYF	TGTGCCAGCAGCCGCAAAGCCAGGGGCCACGAGCAGTACTTC
.	TRBV6-5	TRBJ2-6	.	CASSSAGSGANVLTF	TGTGCCAGCAGTTCGGCGGGTTCAGGGGCCAACGTCCTGACTTTC
TRBD1	TRBV2	TRBJ1-5	many	CASSENRGNEPQHF	TGTGCCAGCAGCGAAAACAGGGGCAATGAGCCCCAGCATTTT
.	TRBV27	TRBJ1-2	many	CASSSNRVRGYTF	TGTGCCAGCAGTTCGAACAGGGTACGGGGCTACACCTTC
.	TRBV4-2	TRBJ1-1	.	CASSQDGGRTEAFF	TGTGCCAGCAGCCAAGATGGAGGAAGGACAGAAGCTTTCTTT
TRBD1	TRBV4-2	TRBJ2-4	.	CASSSQQGGNIQYF	TGTGCCAGCAGCTCACAACAGGGGGGAAACATTCAGTACTTC
.	TRBV5-1	TRBJ2-1	.	CASSPGGAWGNEQFF	TGCGCCAGCAGCCCTGGGGGGGCCTGGGGCAATGAGCAGTTCTTC
.	TRBV19	TRBJ2-1	.	CASSIVGGAGEQFF	TGTGCCAGTAGTATAGTGGGGGGGGCTGGTGAGCAGTTCTTC
.	TRBV6-1	TRBJ2-1	once	CASGLGGVVNEQFF	TGTGCCAGCGGCCTTGGCGGGGTGGTGAATGAGCAGTTCTTC
.	TRBV5-4	TRBJ2-2	.	CASSLAGTRRELFF	TGTGCCAGCAGCTTGGCCGGGACCAGGCGAGAGCTGTTTTTT
.	TRBV5-1	TRBJ1-2	many	CASSSEQIGYGYTF	TGCGCCAGCAGCTCGGAACAGATAGGCTATGGCTACACCTTC
.	TRBV27	TRBJ1-5	.	CASRDGASNQPQHF	TGTGCCAGCAGGGACGGGGCAAGCAATCAGCCCCAGCATTTT
.	TRBV6-5	TRBJ1-2	.	CASSFGQWGYTF	TGTGCCAGCAGCTTTGGACAGTGGGGCTACACCTTC
TRBD2	TRBV7-6	TRBJ2-1	.	CASNSGPPNNEQFF	TGTGCCAGCAATAGCGGGCCACCAAACAATGAGCAGTTCTTC
.	TRBV18	TRBJ1-5	.	CASSPLGQGRNQPQHF	TGTGCCAGCTCACCACTCGGCCAGGGACGCAATCAGCCCCAGCATTTT
.	TRBV28	TRBJ2-7	.	CASSSYRLASYEQYF	TGTGCCAGCAGTTCCTATCGGTTAGCTTCCTACGAGCAGTACTTC
.	TRBV28	TRBJ1-2	.	CASSSYEGSTF	TGTGCCAGCAGTAGCTATGAAGGGAGTACCTTC
.	TRBV21-1	TRBJ1-1	few	CASSMKQGAQVETEAFF	TGTGCCAGCAGCATGAAACAGGGGGCGCAGGTAGAAACTGAAGCTTTCTTT
TRBD2	TRBV5-1	TRBJ2-1	.	CASSLGAAGVGNEQFF	TGCGCCAGCAGCTTGGGGGCAGCGGGAGTGGGAAATGAGCAGTTCTTC
TRBD1	TRBV18	TRBJ1-1	.	CAISKVETGGLTEAFF	TGTGCCATCTCGAAGGTGGAGACAGGGGGCCTCACTGAAGCTTTCTTT
.	TRBV27	TRBJ2-3	.	CASSLSRGLTDTQYF	TGTGCCAGCAGTTTATCCAGGGGACTAACAGATACGCAGTATTTT
.	TRBV19	TRBJ1-5	few	CASSITHQPQHF	TGTGCCAGTAGTATAACCCATCAGCCCCAGCATTTT
TRBD1	TRBV6-1	TRBJ2-1	few	CASSGWTGQTNEQFF	TGTGCCAGCAGTGGCTGGACAGGCCAGACCAATGAGCAGTTCTTC
.	TRBV27	TRBJ1-2	few	CASSIRGWDGYTF	TGTGCCAGCAGTATCCGGGGTTGGGATGGCTACACCTTC
.	TRBV30	TRBJ1-2	many	CAWSIGDSYGYTF	TGTGCCTGGAGTATCGGGGATAGCTATGGCTACACCTTC
TRBD1	TRBV28	TRBJ1-5	few	CAAGTGGNQPQHF	TGTGCCGCCGGGACAGGGGGGAATCAGCCCCAGCATTTT
TRBD1	TRBV11-3	TRBJ1-5	.	CASSLLLLTGGMANQPQHF	TGTGCCAGCAGCCTCTTACTACTGACAGGGGGCATGGCCAATCAGCCCCAGCATTTT
.	TRBV15	TRBJ1-1	.	CATSSLRATEAFF	TGTGCCACCAGCTCGCTCAGGGCCACTGAAGCTTTCTTT
TRBD1	TRBV6-5	TRBJ1-1	.	CASSGQGMAEAFF	TGTGCCAGCAGTGGACAGGGGATGGCTGAAGCTTTCTTT
.	TRBV5-1	TRBJ1-5	.	CASSLDLGNQPQHF	TGCGCCAGCAGCTTGGACCTCGGGAATCAGCCCCAGCATTTT
.	TRBV6-1	TRBJ1-1	.	CASTFQGNTEAFF	TGTGCCAGCACCTTCCAGGGGAACACTGAAGCTTTCTTT
.	TRBV6-5	TRBJ2-7	once	CASSYPYSYEQYF	TGTGCCAGCAGTTACCCGTACTCCTACGAGCAGTACTTC
.	TRBV19	TRBJ2-1	.	CASREQQGTYNEQFF	TGTGCCAGTAGGGAGCAGCAGGGGACCTACAATGAGCAGTTCTTC
.	TRBV5-1	TRBJ2-3	.	CASSLGDGTQYF	TGCGCCAGCAGCTTGGGAGATGGTACGCAGTATTTT
.	TRBV19	TRBJ2-2	.	CASIGRGGSFTGELFF	TGTGCCAGTATCGGGAGAGGGGGGAGCTTCACCGGGGAGCTGTTTTTT
TRBD1	TRBV14	TRBJ2-7	.	CASSHDSTGGRNEQYF	TGTGCCAGCAGCCATGATTCGACAGGGGGCCGGAACGAGCAGTACTTC
.	TRBV6-5	TRBJ2-5	.	CASSQEFPQETQYF	TGTGCCAGCAGTCAGGAGTTCCCTCAAGAGACCCAGTACTTC
TRBD1	TRBV2	TRBJ1-1	.	CASRPGQGGDEAFF	TGTGCCAGCAGACCAGGACAGGGTGGTGACGAAGCTTTCTTT
TRBD2	TRBV6-1	TRBJ2-7	many	CATYGREISYEQYF	TGTGCCACGTACGGGCGGGAGATCTCCTACGAGCAGTACTTC
TRBD2	TRBV7-8	TRBJ2-2	.	CASSVSGGANTGELFF	TGTGCCAGCAGCGTTAGCGGGGGCGCGAACACCGGGGAGCTGTTTTTT
.	TRBV19	TRBJ2-3	.	CASSLPLPGVSTDTQYF	TGTGCCAGTAGTCTCCCTCTCCCGGGGGTTAGCACAGATACGCAGTATTTT
.	TRBV4-2	TRBJ1-5	.	CASSQGQNQPQHF	TGTGCCAGCAGCCAAGGCCAGAATCAGCCCCAGCATTTT